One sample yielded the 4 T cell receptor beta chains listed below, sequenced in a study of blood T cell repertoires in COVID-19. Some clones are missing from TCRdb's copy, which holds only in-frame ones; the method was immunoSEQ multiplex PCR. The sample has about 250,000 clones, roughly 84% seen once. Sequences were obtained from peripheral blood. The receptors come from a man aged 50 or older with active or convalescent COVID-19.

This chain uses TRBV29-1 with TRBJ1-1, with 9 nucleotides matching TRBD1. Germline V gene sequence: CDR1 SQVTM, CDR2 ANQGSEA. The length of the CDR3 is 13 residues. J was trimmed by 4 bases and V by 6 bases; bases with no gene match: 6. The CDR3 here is CSVSDRGITEAFF. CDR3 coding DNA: TGCAGCGTCAGCGACAGGGGGATCACTGAAGCTTTCTTT.

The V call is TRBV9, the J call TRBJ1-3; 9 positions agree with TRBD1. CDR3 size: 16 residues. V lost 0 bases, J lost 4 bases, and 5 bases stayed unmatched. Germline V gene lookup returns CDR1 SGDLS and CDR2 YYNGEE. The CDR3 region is CASSVGGTGLGNTIYF. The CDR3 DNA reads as TGTGCCAGCAGCGTAGGAGGGACAGGGTTGGGAAACACCATATATTTT.

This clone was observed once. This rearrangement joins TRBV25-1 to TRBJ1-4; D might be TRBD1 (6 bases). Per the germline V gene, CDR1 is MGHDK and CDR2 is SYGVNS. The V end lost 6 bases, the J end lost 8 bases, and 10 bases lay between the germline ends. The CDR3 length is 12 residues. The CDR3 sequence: CASRGAREKLFF. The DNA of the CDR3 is TGTGCCAGCAGGGGGGCGCGGGAAAAACTGTTTTTT.

CDR3 coding DNA: TGTGCCAGCAGCCAAGAATTATTAGCGGGGTTTGCAGAGACCCAGTACTTC. Residues: CASSQELLAGFAETQYF. The chain joins TRBV3-1 (or the pseudogene TRBV3-2) to TRBJ2-5, with 8 nucleotides matching TRBD2. V lost 0 bases to trimming and J lost 4 bases; unmatched junction nucleotides: 10. In germline, CDR1 is LGHDT, CDR2 YNNKEL (reference sequence). CDR3 size: 17 residues.